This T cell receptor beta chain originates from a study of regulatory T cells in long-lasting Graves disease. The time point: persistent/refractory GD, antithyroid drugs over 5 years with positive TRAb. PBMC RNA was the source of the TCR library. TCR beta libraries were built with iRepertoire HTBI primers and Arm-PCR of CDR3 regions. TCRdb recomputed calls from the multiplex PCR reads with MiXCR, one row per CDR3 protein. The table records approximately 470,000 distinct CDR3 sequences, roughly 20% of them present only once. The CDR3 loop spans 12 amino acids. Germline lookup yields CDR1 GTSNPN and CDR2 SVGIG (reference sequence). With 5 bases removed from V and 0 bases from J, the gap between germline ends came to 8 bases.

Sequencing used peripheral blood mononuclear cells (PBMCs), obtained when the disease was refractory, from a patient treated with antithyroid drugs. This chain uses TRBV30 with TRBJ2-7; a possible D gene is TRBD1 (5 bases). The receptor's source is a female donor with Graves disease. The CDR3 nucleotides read TGTGCCTGGGCCAGGGACTCCTACGAGCAGTACTTC. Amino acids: CAWARDSYEQYF.